The rows below give T cell receptor beta chains drawn from one sample of a study of pediatric ulcerative colitis. Profiling relied on immunoSEQ multiplex PCR, and the TCRdb table lists in-frame clones only, not all of them. Here the sample spans about 36,000 clones, less than 80% being singletons. Sequenced: gut tissue. The receptors derive from a boy under 18 with moderate ulcerative colitis. Each CDR3 is given with its conserved first and last residue. A D gene is named only where the DNA matches it firmly. Rows give clone size only sometimes, using once, few, many, or a class for an expanded clone.

d_call: -
j_call: TRBJ2-7
v_call: TRBV7-3
clone_size: -
cdr3_aa: CASSLVASPTYEQYF
cdr3_nt: TGTGCCAGCAGCTTAGTTGCTAGCCCTACCTACGAGCAGTACTTC

d_call: -
j_call: TRBJ1-6
v_call: TRBV5-1
clone_size: -
cdr3_aa: CASRMGNSPLHF
cdr3_nt: TGCGCCAGCCGTATGGGGAATTCACCCCTCCACTTT

d_call: TRBD1
j_call: TRBJ1-1
v_call: TRBV2
clone_size: -
cdr3_aa: CASSDPGQDFEAFF
cdr3_nt: TGTGCCAGCAGTGACCCTGGACAGGATTTTGAAGCTTTCTTT

d_call: -
j_call: TRBJ2-1
v_call: TRBV5-1
clone_size: -
cdr3_aa: CASSLGVGEQFF
cdr3_nt: TGCGCCAGCAGCTTGGGGGTGGGTGAGCAGTTCTTC

d_call: -
j_call: TRBJ2-6
v_call: TRBV2
clone_size: few
cdr3_aa: CASSYSSGANVLTF
cdr3_nt: TGTGCCAGCAGTTACAGCTCTGGGGCCAACGTCCTGACTTTC

d_call: -
j_call: TRBJ2-7
v_call: TRBV6-6
clone_size: -
cdr3_aa: CASSRQAVGAYEQYF
cdr3_nt: TGTGCCAGCAGTCGCCAGGCGGTGGGGGCCTACGAGCAGTACTTC

d_call: -
j_call: TRBJ1-6
v_call: TRBV7-9
clone_size: few
cdr3_aa: CASSSDRISPLHF
cdr3_nt: TGTGCCAGCAGCTCCGACAGAATTTCACCCCTCCACTTT

d_call: TRBD2
j_call: TRBJ2-3
v_call: TRBV6-4
clone_size: -
cdr3_aa: CASSDGLATDTQYF
cdr3_nt: TGTGCCAGCAGTGACGGACTAGCCACAGATACGCAGTATTTT

d_call: -
j_call: TRBJ2-5
v_call: TRBV7-7
clone_size: -
cdr3_aa: CASSLEGGETQYF
cdr3_nt: TGTGCCAGCAGCTTAGAAGGGGGAGAGACCCAGTACTTC

d_call: TRBD1
j_call: TRBJ1-3
v_call: TRBV9
clone_size: once
cdr3_aa: CASSPGQGESSGNTIYF
cdr3_nt: TGTGCCAGCAGCCCCGGACAGGGGGAGAGCTCTGGAAACACCATATATTTT

d_call: -
j_call: TRBJ2-1
v_call: TRBV15
clone_size: -
cdr3_aa: CATSTALSSYNEQFF
cdr3_nt: TGTGCCACCAGCACCGCGCTAAGCTCCTACAATGAGCAGTTCTTC

d_call: TRBD2
j_call: TRBJ2-4
v_call: TRBV4-2
clone_size: -
cdr3_aa: CASSQDWLAGLAKNIQYF
cdr3_nt: TGTGCCAGCAGCCAAGATTGGCTAGCGGGGTTAGCCAAAAACATTCAGTACTTC

d_call: -
j_call: TRBJ1-2
v_call: TRBV4-1
clone_size: once
cdr3_aa: CASSQERSFGANYGYTF
cdr3_nt: TGCGCCAGCAGCCAAGAGAGGAGTTTTGGAGCTAACTATGGCTACACCTTC

d_call: TRBD2
j_call: TRBJ2-7
v_call: TRBV7-2
clone_size: -
cdr3_aa: CASSSAAGGLLGQYF
cdr3_nt: TGTGCCAGCAGCTCGGCTGCGGGGGGCCTCCTGGGGCAGTACTTC

d_call: -
j_call: TRBJ1-6
v_call: TRBV9
clone_size: -
cdr3_aa: CASSVQGTVNNSPLHF
cdr3_nt: TGTGCCAGCAGCGTGCAGGGTACGGTAAATAATTCACCCCTCCACTTT

d_call: -
j_call: TRBJ2-3
v_call: TRBV9
clone_size: once
cdr3_aa: CASSVGPYSTDTQYF
cdr3_nt: TGTGCCAGCAGCGTAGGCCCTTATAGCACAGATACGCAGTATTTT

d_call: -
j_call: TRBJ2-1
v_call: TRBV5-8
clone_size: -
cdr3_aa: CASSLVRSSYNEQFF
cdr3_nt: TGTGCCAGCAGCTTGGTACGAAGCTCCTACAATGAGCAGTTCTTC

d_call: TRBD1
j_call: TRBJ1-2
v_call: TRBV5-6
clone_size: few
cdr3_aa: CASSSRDRDGYTF
cdr3_nt: TGTGCCAGCAGCTCCCGGGACAGGGACGGCTACACCTTC

d_call: -
j_call: TRBJ2-3
v_call: TRBV28
clone_size: -
cdr3_aa: CASSSPSTDTQYF
cdr3_nt: TGTGCCAGCAGTTCCCCTAGCACAGATACGCAGTATTTT

d_call: -
j_call: TRBJ1-1
v_call: TRBV10-3
clone_size: -
cdr3_aa: CAISDGGTEAFF
cdr3_nt: TGTGCCATCTCCGACGGAGGCACTGAAGCTTTCTTT

d_call: TRBD2
j_call: TRBJ2-3
v_call: TRBV2
clone_size: -
cdr3_aa: CASSEAGGRTDTQYF
cdr3_nt: TGTGCCAGCAGTGAAGCGGGAGGGCGGACAGATACGCAGTATTTT

d_call: -
j_call: TRBJ1-2
v_call: TRBV4-3
clone_size: -
cdr3_aa: CASSQEFIGAYGYTF
cdr3_nt: TGCGCCAGCAGCCAAGAATTTATAGGGGCGTATGGCTACACCTTC

d_call: TRBD2
j_call: TRBJ2-2
v_call: TRBV19
clone_size: few
cdr3_aa: CATRGSGELFF
cdr3_nt: TGTGCCACCCGCGGGAGCGGGGAGCTGTTTTTT

d_call: -
j_call: TRBJ1-2
v_call: TRBV4-1
clone_size: -
cdr3_aa: CASSQESVLYGYTF
cdr3_nt: TGCGCCAGCAGCCAAGAGTCGGTCCTCTATGGCTACACCTTC

d_call: TRBD2
j_call: TRBJ2-4
v_call: TRBV6-5
clone_size: -
cdr3_aa: CASSYFGGSAKNIQYF
cdr3_nt: TGTGCCAGCAGTTACTTCGGGGGGTCGGCCAAAAACATTCAGTACTTC

d_call: -
j_call: TRBJ2-3
v_call: TRBV6-1
clone_size: few
cdr3_aa: CASSDPPYGGTDTQYF
cdr3_nt: TGTGCCAGCAGTGATCCCCCTTATGGAGGCACAGATACGCAGTATTTT

d_call: -
j_call: TRBJ2-1
v_call: TRBV19
clone_size: -
cdr3_aa: CASSISRNEQFF
cdr3_nt: TGTGCCAGTAGTATTTCCCGGAATGAGCAGTTCTTC

d_call: -
j_call: TRBJ2-7
v_call: TRBV7-9
clone_size: -
cdr3_aa: CASSRGEDEQYF
cdr3_nt: TGTGCCAGCAGCCGAGGTGAGGACGAGCAGTACTTC

d_call: -
j_call: TRBJ1-5
v_call: TRBV2
clone_size: -
cdr3_aa: CASSLEGVSSNQPQHF
cdr3_nt: TGTGCCAGCAGTCTGGAGGGGGTTTCGAGCAATCAGCCCCAGCATTTT